A single sample is the source of the 3 T cell receptor beta chains below, sequenced in a study of blood T cell repertoires in COVID-19. TCRdb's copy holds only in-frame clones and misses some; the assay was immunoSEQ multiplex PCR. The sample records around 130,000 clones, about 90% being singletons. The sequencing input was peripheral blood. These receptor sequences come from a woman aged 45-59 years who had recovered from COVID-19.

The V call is TRBV6-5, the J call TRBJ1-5, with D hard to call. The V end was cut by 3 bases, the J end by 4 bases, with 7 bases between. CDR3 length: 13 amino acids. Looked up from germline, CDR1 is MNHEY and CDR2 is SVGAGI. The CDR3 coding sequence is TGTGCCAGCAGTTATCGGGAAAATCAGCCCCAGCATTTT. Translating gives CASSYRENQPQHF.

The chain couples TRBV2 to TRBJ2-3, with D tentatively TRBD2 (5 bases). Germline-derived CDR1 and CDR2 are SNHLY and FYNNEI. Trimming took 4 bases from V and 15 from J, leaving 17 bases between them. CDR3 length: 12 amino acids. CDR3 protein: CASSGRTPNAYF. DNA of the CDR3: TGTGCCAGCAGTGGAAGGACTCCTAACGCCTATTTT. Together with reference TRBV2 and TRBJ2-3, the CDR3 gives the full variable domain: EPEVTQTPSHQVTQMGQEVILRCVPISNHLYFYWYRQILGQKVEFLVSFYNNEISEKSEIFDDQFSVERPDGSNFTLKIRSTKLEDSAMYFCASSGRTPNAYFGPGTRLTVL.

This clone is a singleton in its sample. V and J are TRBV5-1 and TRBJ1-6; perhaps TRBD1 as D (5 bases). V was clipped by 3 bases and J by 5 bases, with 12 bases between them. This CDR3 spans 15 amino acids. The germline gives CDR1 SGHRS, CDR2 YFSETQ. CDR3 in amino acids: CASSSGDVHNSPLHF. The DNA for the CDR3 is TGCGCCAGCAGCTCGGGGGACGTCCATAATTCACCCCTCCACTTT.